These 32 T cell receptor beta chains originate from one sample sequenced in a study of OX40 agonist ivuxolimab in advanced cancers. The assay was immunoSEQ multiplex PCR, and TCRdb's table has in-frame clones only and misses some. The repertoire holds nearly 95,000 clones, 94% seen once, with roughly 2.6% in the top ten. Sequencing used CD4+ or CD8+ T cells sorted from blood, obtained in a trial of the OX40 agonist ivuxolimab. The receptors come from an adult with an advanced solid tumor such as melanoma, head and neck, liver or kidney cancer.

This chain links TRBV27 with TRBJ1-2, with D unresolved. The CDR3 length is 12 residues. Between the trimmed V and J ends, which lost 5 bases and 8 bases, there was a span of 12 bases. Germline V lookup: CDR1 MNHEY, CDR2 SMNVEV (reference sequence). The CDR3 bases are TGTGCCAGCAGTGGAGGTACTACGGGCTACACCTTC. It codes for CASSGGTTGYTF.

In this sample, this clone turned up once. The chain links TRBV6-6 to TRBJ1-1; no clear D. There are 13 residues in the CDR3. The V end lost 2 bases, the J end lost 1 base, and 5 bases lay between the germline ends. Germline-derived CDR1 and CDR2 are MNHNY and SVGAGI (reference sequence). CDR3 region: CASSYRPNTEAFF. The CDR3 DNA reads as TGTGCCAGCAGTTACCGACCGAACACTGAAGCTTTCTTT.

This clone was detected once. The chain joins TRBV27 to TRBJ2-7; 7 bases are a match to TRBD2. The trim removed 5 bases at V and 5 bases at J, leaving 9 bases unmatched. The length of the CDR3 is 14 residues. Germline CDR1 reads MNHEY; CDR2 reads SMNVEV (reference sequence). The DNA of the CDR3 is TGTGCCAGCAGTGAGCCGGGGACTAAGCACGAGCAGTACTTC. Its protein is CASSEPGTKHEQYF.

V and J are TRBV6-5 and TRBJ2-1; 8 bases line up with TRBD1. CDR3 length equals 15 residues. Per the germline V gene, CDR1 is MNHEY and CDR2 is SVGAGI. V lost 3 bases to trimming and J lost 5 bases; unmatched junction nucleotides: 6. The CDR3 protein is CASSYWTGRNNEQFF. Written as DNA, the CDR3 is TGTGCCAGCAGTTATTGGACAGGGAGAAACAATGAGCAGTTCTTC.

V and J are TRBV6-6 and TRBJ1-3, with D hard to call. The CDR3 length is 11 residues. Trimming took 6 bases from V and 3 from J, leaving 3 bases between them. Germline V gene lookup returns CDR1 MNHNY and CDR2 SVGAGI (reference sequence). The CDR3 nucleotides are TGTGCCAGCAGGAATGGAAACACCATATATTTT. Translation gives CASRNGNTIYF.

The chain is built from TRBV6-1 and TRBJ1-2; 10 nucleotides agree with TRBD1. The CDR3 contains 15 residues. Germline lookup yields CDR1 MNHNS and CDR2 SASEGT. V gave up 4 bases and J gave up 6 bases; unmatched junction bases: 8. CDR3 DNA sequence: TGTGCCAGCAGTGGGCAAACCGGGACAGGGGATGGCTACACCTTC. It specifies CASSGQTGTGDGYTF.

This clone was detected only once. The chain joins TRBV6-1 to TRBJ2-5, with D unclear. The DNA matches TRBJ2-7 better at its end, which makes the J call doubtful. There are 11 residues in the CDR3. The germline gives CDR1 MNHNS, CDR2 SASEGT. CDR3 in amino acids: CASSEGYEQYF. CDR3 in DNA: TGTGCCAGCAGTGAGGGGTACGAGCAGTACTTC.

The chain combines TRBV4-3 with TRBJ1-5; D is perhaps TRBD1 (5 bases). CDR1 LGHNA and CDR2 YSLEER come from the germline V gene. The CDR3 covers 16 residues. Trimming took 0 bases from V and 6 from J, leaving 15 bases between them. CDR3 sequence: CASSQDRQGLGQPQHF. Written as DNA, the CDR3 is TGCGCCAGCAGCCAAGATCGGCAGGGACTAGGTCAGCCCCAGCATTTT.

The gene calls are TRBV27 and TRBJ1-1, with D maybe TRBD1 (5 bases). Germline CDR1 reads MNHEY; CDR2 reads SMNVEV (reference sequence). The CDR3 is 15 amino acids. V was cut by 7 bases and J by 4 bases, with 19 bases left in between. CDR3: CASMQYSRGGTEAFF. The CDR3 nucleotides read TGTGCCAGCATGCAATACAGCCGGGGGGGCACTGAAGCTTTCTTT.

The CDR3 loop reads CASSYGDGELFF. In DNA, the CDR3 is TGTGCCAGCAGTTACGGTGACGGGGAGCTGTTTTTT. The chain recombines TRBV6-5 with TRBJ2-2; D not certain. V gave up 2 bases and J gave up 7 bases, with 5 bases separating them. This CDR3 is built from 12 residues. Germline lookup yields CDR1 MNHEY and CDR2 SVGAGI.

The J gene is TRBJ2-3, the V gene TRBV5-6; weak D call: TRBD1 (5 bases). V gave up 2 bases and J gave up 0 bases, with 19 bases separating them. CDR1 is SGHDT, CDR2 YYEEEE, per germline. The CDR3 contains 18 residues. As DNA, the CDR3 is TGTGCCAGCAGCTTCGACCAGAGAGACAGAACTAGCACAGATACGCAGTATTTT. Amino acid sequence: CASSFDQRDRTSTDTQYF.

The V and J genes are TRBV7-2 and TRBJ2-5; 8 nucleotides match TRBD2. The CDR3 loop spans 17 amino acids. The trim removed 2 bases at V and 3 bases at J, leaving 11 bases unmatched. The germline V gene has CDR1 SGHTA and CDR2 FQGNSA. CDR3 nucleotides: TGTGCCAGCAGCTTATTGTTGGGCGGGGGGCATGAAGAGACCCAGTACTTC. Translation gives CASSLLLGGGHEETQYF.

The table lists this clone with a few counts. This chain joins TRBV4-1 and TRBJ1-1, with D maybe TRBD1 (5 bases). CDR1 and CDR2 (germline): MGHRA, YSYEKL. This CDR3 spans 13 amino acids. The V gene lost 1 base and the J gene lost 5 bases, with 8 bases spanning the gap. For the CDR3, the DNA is TGCGCCAGCAGCCAAGTTGGGGCAACTGAAGCTTTCTTT. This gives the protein CASSQVGATEAFF.

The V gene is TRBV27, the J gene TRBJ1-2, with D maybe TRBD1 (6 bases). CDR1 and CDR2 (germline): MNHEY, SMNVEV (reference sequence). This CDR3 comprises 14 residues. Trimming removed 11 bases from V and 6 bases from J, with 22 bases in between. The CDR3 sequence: CACRARQEANGYTF. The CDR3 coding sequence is TGTGCCTGCCGGGCCCGACAGGAGGCAAATGGCTACACCTTC.

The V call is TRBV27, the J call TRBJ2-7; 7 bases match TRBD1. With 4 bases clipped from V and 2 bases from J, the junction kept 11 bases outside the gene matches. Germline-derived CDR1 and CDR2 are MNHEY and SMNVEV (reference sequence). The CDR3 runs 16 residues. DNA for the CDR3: TGTGCCAGCAGTTCCTCCGCCGGGACAGCCGCCTACGAGCAGTACTTC. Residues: CASSSSAGTAAYEQYF.

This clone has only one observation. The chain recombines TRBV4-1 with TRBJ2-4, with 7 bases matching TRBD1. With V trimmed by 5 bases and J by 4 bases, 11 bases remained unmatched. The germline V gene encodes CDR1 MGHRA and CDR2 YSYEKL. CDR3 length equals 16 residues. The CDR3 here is CASSFKSRDRKNIQYF. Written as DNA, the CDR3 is TGCGCCAGCAGCTTTAAATCCCGGGACAGAAAAAACATTCAGTACTTC.

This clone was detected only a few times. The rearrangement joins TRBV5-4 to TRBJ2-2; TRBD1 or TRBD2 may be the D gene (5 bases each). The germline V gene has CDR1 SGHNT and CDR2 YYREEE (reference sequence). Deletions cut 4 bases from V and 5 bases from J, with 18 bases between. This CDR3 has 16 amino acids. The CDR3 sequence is CASSPSPGLRTGELFF. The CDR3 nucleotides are TGTGCCAGCAGCCCCTCGCCGGGGCTAAGAACCGGGGAGCTGTTTTTT.

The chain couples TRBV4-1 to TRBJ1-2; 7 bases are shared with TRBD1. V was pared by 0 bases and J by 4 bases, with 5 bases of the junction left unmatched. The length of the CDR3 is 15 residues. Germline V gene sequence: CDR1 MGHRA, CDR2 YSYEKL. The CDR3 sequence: CASSQDDRATYGYTF. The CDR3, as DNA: TGCGCCAGCAGCCAAGACGACAGGGCGACCTATGGCTACACCTTC.

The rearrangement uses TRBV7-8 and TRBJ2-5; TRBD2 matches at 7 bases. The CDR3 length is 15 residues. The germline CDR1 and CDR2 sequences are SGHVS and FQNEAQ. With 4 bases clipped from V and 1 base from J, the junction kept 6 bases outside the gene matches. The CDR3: CASSSGAGIQETQYF. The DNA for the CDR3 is TGTGCCAGCAGCTCGGGAGCGGGGATCCAAGAGACCCAGTACTTC.

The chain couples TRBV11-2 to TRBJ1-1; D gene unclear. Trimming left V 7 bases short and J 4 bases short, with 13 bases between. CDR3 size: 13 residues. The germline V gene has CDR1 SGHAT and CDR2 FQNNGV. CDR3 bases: TGTGCCAGCACCCCTCCCCCAGGCACTGAAGCTTTCTTT. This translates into CASTPPPGTEAFF.

The CDR3 DNA reads as TGCGCCAGCAGCCAAGTTGGCACCTTACTAGCGGGGGGTGGTCGATCAGATACGCAGTATTTT. Its translation is CASSQVGTLLAGGGRSDTQYF. The V gene is TRBV4-1, the J gene TRBJ2-3; TRBD2 agrees at 12 bases. V was clipped by 1 base and J by 4 bases; unmatched bases: 18. Per germline, CDR1 MGHRA and CDR2 YSYEKL. The CDR3 is made up of 21 amino acids.

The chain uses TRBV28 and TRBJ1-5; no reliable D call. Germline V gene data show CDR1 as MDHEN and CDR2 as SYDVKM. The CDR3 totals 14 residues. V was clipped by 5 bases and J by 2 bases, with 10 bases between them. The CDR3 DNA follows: TGTGCCAGCAGTGAGGGTTGGGGCAATCAGCCCCAGCATTTT. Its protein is CASSEGWGNQPQHF.

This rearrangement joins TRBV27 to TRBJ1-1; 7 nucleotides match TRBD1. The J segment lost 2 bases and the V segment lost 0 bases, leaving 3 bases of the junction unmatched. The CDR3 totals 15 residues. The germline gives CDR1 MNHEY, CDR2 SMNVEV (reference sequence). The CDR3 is CASSLSEGANTEAFF. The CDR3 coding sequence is TGTGCCAGCAGTTTATCAGAGGGGGCTAACACTGAAGCTTTCTTT.

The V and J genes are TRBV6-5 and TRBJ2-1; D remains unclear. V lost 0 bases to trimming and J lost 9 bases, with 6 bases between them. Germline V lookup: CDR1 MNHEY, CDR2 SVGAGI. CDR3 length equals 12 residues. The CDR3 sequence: CASSYSYGEQFF. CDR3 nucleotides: TGTGCCAGCAGTTACTCTTACGGTGAGCAGTTCTTC.

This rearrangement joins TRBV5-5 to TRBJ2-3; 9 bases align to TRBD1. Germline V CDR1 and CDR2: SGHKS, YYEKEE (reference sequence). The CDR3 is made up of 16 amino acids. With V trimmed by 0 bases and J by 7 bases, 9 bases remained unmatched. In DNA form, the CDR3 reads TGTGCCAGCAGCTTGGGAGGGACAGGGATGTTCTATACGCAGTATTTT. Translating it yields CASSLGGTGMFYTQYF.

The CDR3 here is CASSFGGYNEQFF. CDR3 bases: TGTGCCAGCAGCTTCGGGGGATACAATGAGCAGTTCTTC. The J gene is TRBJ2-1, the V gene TRBV4-2; the D gene is possibly TRBD2 (6 bases). V shed 5 bases and J shed 4 bases, with 9 bases lying between them. Germline V gene data show CDR1 as LGHNA and CDR2 as YNFKEQ. This CDR3 is built from 13 residues.

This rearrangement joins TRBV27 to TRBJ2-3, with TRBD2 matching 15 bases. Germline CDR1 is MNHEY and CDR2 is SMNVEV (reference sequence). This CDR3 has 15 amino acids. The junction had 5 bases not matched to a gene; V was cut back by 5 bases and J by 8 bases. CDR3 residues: CASSHGTSGGLTQYF. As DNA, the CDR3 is TGTGCCAGCAGTCACGGGACTAGCGGGGGGCTTACGCAGTATTTT.

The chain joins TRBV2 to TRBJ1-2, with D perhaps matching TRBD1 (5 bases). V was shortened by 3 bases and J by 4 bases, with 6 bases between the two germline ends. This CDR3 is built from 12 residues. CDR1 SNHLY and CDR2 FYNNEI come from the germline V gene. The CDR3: CASSDGGYGYTF. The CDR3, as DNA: TGTGCCAGCAGTGATGGGGGCTATGGCTACACCTTC.

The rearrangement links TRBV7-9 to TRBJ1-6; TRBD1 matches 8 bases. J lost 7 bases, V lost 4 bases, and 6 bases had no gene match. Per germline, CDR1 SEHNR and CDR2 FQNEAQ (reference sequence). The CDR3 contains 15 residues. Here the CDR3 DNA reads TGTGCCAGCAGCTCAGGGGGCGCGGGCAATTCACCCCTCCACTTT. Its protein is CASSSGGAGNSPLHF.

CDR3 coding DNA: TGTGCCAGTACCCCTTGGGGACAAGTCCCTAACTATGGCTACACCTTC. It specifies CASTPWGQVPNYGYTF. This chain connects TRBV19 to TRBJ1-2, with D possibly matching TRBD1 (6 bases). The germline V gene has CDR1 LNHDA and CDR2 SQIVND (reference sequence). The CDR3 loop spans 16 amino acids. Trimming took off 7 bases at V and 0 bases at J, with 18 bases between the two ends.

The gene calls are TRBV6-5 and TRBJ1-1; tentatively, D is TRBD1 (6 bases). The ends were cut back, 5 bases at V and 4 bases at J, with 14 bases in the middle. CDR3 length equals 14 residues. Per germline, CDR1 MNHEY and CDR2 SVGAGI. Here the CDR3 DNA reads TGTGCCAGCAGTATAGCAGGGGCCTTCACTGAAGCTTTCTTT. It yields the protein CASSIAGAFTEAFF.

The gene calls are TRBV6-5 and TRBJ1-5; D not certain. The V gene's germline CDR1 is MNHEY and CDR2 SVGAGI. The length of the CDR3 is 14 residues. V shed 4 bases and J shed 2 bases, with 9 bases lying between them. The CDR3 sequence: CASSSRGGNQPQHF. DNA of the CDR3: TGTGCCAGCAGTTCCCGTGGGGGCAATCAGCCCCAGCATTTT.